This TCR beta chain stems from a study of T cells in Graves' hyperthyroidism and ophthalmopathy. Study-level background: Peripheral blood was taken when the disease was first diagnosed, before any treatment began. The study, taken as a whole, reports: Separation of ophthalmopathy from stable hyperthyroidism was achieved by a 13 V-J model. Blood also contained most expanded thyroid clonotypes above 0.001.

Hyperthyroidism, newly diagnosed and lasting under 2 months, affected patients aged 18 to 65. Many counts were recorded for this clonotype. Its antigen is not known. From RNA transcripts, TCR beta CDR3 regions were amplified. First-round RT-PCR of the TCR CDR3 relied on the HTBI primer set. TCRdb processed the multiplex PCR reads anew with MiXCR; each CDR3 protein has one entry. The profile covers a few hundred thousand distinct CDR3 sequences, with 14% appearing a single time and approximately 14% taken by the ten largest. What was sequenced was blood. The sequence was collected from a woman aged 35 to 49 with Graves' hyperthyroidism.

In DNA, the CDR3 is TGTGCCAGCAGTTTTGGGGTTGCCTATGGCTACACCTTC. Its translation: CASSFGVAYGYTF. The rearrangement links TRBV28 to TRBJ1-2; D gene ambiguous. CDR1 is MDHEN, CDR2 SYDVKM, per germline. V was trimmed by 3 bases and J by 4 bases, leaving 9 bases between them. There are 13 residues in the CDR3.